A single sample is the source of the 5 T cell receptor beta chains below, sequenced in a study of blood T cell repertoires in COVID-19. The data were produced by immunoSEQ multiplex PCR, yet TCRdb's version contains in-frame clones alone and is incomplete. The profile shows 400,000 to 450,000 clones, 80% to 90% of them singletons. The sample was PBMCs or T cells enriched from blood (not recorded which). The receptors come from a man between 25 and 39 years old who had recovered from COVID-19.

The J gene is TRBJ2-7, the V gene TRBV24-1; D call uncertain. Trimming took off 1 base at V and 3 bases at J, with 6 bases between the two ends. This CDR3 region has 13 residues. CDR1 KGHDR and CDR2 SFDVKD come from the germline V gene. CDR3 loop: CATSDFQDYEQYF. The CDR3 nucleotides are TGTGCCACCAGTGATTTTCAGGACTACGAGCAGTACTTC.

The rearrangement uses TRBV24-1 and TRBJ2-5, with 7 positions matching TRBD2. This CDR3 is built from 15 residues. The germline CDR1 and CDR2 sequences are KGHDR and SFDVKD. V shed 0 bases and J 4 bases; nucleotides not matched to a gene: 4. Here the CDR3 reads CATSDLSSGTETQYF. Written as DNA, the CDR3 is TGTGCCACCAGTGATTTGTCCAGCGGGACAGAGACCCAGTACTTC.

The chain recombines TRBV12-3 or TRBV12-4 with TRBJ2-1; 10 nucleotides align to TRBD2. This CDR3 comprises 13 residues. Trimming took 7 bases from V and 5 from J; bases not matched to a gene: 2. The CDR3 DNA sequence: TGTGCCAGCACTAGCGGGAGAGACAATGAGCAGTTCTTC. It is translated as CASTSGRDNEQFF.

The CDR3 here is CASSQHGTGGPANYGYTF. As DNA, the CDR3 is TGCGCCAGCAGCCAACACGGGACAGGGGGCCCGGCTAACTATGGCTACACCTTC. The chain links TRBV4-1 to TRBJ1-2; TRBD1 agrees at 12 bases. This CDR3 comprises 18 residues. With V trimmed by 2 bases and J by 0 bases, 7 bases remained unmatched. CDR1 is MGHRA and CDR2 is YSYEKL in the germline V gene.

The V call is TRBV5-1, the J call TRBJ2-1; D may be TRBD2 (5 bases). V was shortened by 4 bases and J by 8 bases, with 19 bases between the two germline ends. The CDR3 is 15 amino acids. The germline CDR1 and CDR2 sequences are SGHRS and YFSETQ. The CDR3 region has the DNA TGCGCCAGCAGCCTGGAGGTCCTAGCAGCCGATGAGCAGTTCTTC. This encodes CASSLEVLAADEQFF. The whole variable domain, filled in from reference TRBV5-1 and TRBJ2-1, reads KAGVTQTPRYLIKTRGQQVTLSCSPISGHRSVSWYQQTPGQGLQFLFEYFSETQRNKGNFPGRFSGRQFSNSRSEMNVSTLELGDSALYLCASSLEVLAADEQFFGPGTRLTVL.